Presented here are 29 T cell receptor beta chains from one specimen sequenced in a study of vaccination effects on CD4 cells after COVID-19. Here immunoSEQ multiplex PCR was the method, and the copy in TCRdb shows in-frame clones only, minus some. This table holds about 34,000 clones, more than 70% found once. Their recognized antigens are unknown. Sequencing followed a ViraFEST assay step that expanded antigen-specific CD4+ T cells with viral peptide pools. Subsequent to a culture period of less than twelve days, CD4+ T cells were isolated. People in the vaccine group had not been infected with SARS-CoV-2 before, and their nucleocapsid antibodies were negative. The sequences come from CD4+ T cells from PBMCs cultured with HCoV-OC43 spike peptides, collected before COVID-19 vaccination. Subset in this sample: HCoV-OC43 spike overlapping peptide pool stimulation. All receptors come from a human donor who received a COVID-19 vaccine.

This chain joins TRBV20-1 and TRBJ2-1; TRBD2 matches at 7 bases. The V gene end was trimmed by 2 bases and the J gene end by 14 bases; junction bases not matched to a gene: 6. There are 11 residues in the CDR3. Per the germline V gene, CDR1 is DFQATT and CDR2 is SNEGSKA (reference sequence). Written as DNA, the CDR3 is TGCAGTGCTAGATTGGCGGGAGTTAAGTTCTTC. The encoded protein is CSARLAGVKFF.

The chain recombines TRBV15 with TRBJ1-2; 7 bases align to TRBD1. With 3 bases clipped from V and 5 bases from J, the junction kept 15 bases outside the gene matches. The V gene's germline CDR1 is LNHNV and CDR2 YYDKDF (reference sequence). This CDR3 comprises 17 residues. The CDR3 sequence: CATSSFLSTGTDYGYTF. DNA for the CDR3: TGTGCCACCAGCAGTTTCCTTAGCACCGGGACAGATTATGGCTACACCTTC.

The chain employs TRBV6-1 and TRBJ2-1; TRBD2 is a possible D gene (6 bases). The V gene's germline CDR1 is MNHNS and CDR2 SASEGT. The CDR3 length is 17 residues. V lost 4 bases and J lost 4, with 20 bases in between. In nucleotides, the CDR3 is TGTGCCAGCAGTGGCATCCCCTCCGCGGGGACTTACAATGAGCAGTTCTTC. It is translated as CASSGIPSAGTYNEQFF.

The count of this clone is one. The V call is TRBV11-2, the J call TRBJ1-1; D may be TRBD1 (5 bases). The CDR3 runs to 15 residues. CDR1 is SGHAT, CDR2 FQNNGV, per germline. V lost 0 bases, J lost 5 bases, and 13 bases lay in between. The CDR3 loop is CASSLEQGVGTEAFF. CDR3 in DNA: TGTGCCAGCAGCTTAGAGCAGGGCGTCGGGACTGAAGCTTTCTTT.

The sample holds a few counts of this clone. The chain employs TRBV19 and TRBJ2-2; no definite D call. In germline, CDR1 is LNHDA, CDR2 SQIVND (reference sequence). Trimming stripped 6 bases from V and 1 base from J, with 9 bases between. The CDR3 is made up of 14 amino acids. In DNA, the CDR3 is TGTGCCAGTAGCCCAGACCTGAACACCGGGGAGCTGTTTTTT. This encodes CASSPDLNTGELFF.

DNA of the CDR3: TGTGCCAGCAGCTATTCTGGGGACGCCGACAAGCCCCAGCATTTT. This sequence encodes CASSYSGDADKPQHF. The rearrangement joins TRBV7-3 to TRBJ1-5, with a weak D call TRBD1 (5 bases). The CDR3 length is 15 residues. The ends were cut back, 4 bases at V and 8 bases at J, with 18 bases in the middle. Germline loops: CDR1 SGHTA, CDR2 FQGTGA.

The chain couples TRBV28 to TRBJ1-2; TRBD1 matches at 11 bases. The CDR3 sequence is 15 residues long. V was clipped by 1 base and J by 8 bases; unmatched bases: 6. CDR1 and CDR2 (germline): MDHEN, SYDVKM. The DNA for the CDR3 is TGTGCCAGCAGTTTATTTGGACAGGGGGCGGCCGGCTACACCTTC. Residues: CASSLFGQGAAGYTF.

The chain recombines TRBV5-1 with TRBJ2-1; 8 positions match TRBD2. Trimming removed 4 bases from V and 7 bases from J; junction bases left unmatched: 10. This CDR3 region has 15 residues. Germline V gene lookup returns CDR1 SGHRS and CDR2 YFSETQ. The CDR3 loop reads CASSLPPRGANEQFF. The CDR3 nucleotides read TGCGCCAGCAGCCTCCCGCCGCGGGGGGCAAATGAGCAGTTCTTC.

This chain joins TRBV27 and TRBJ1-6; D gene unclear. The CDR3 runs to 14 residues. Germline CDR1 and CDR2: MNHEY and SMNVEV (reference sequence). The V and J ends lost 3 bases and 7 bases respectively, with 10 bases between them. The CDR3 DNA sequence: TGTGCCAGCAGTTTTGTAACGGGAAATTCACCCCTCCACTTT. Translated: CASSFVTGNSPLHF.

This rearrangement joins TRBV6-5 to TRBJ2-7, with TRBD1 identical over 9 bases. The germline CDR1 and CDR2 sequences are MNHEY and SVGAGI. V gave up 7 bases and J gave up 2 bases; unmatched junction bases: 6. The CDR3 runs 14 residues. CDR3 DNA sequence: TGTGCCAGCACCTTGGGACAGGGCCCCTACGAGCAGTACTTC. Translating gives CASTLGQGPYEQYF.

The chain combines TRBV6-1 with TRBJ1-6; D gene unclear. This CDR3 region has 13 residues. With 2 bases removed from V and 10 bases from J, the gap between germline ends came to 9 bases. The germline CDR1 and CDR2 sequences are MNHNS and SASEGT. The DNA for the CDR3 is TGTGCCAGCAGTGAAAGCCCCCGATCACCCCTCCACTTT. Translating gives CASSESPRSPLHF.

This clone is a singleton in its sample. The chain employs TRBV7-3 and TRBJ2-2; perhaps TRBD1 as D (6 bases). The germline V gene encodes CDR1 SGHTA and CDR2 FQGTGA. The CDR3 extends over 14 amino acids. The V gene lost 5 bases and the J gene lost 5 bases, with 12 bases spanning the gap. The CDR3 DNA follows: TGTGCCAGCAGCCCCGGGACACCGACCGGGGAGCTGTTTTTT. It encodes CASSPGTPTGELFF. The full variable domain, its missing parts supplied by reference TRBV7-3 and TRBJ2-2, is GAGVSQTPSNKVTEKGKYVELRCDPISGHTALYWYRQSLGQGPEFLIYFQGTGAADDSGLPNDRFFAVRPEGSVSTLKIQRTERGDSAVYLCASSPGTPTGELFFGEGSRLTVL.

This chain joins TRBV30 and TRBJ1-1; 11 bases are shared with TRBD1. This CDR3 is built from 14 residues. Germline V gene data show CDR1 as GTSNPN and CDR2 as SVGIG (reference sequence). Trimming at V came to 0 bases and at J to 4 bases, leaving 1 base not matched to a gene. The CDR3 DNA reads as TGTGCCTGGAGTGTAGGGACAGGGGGCACTGAAGCTTTCTTT. This codes for CAWSVGTGGTEAFF.

V usage is TRBV5-1 and J usage is TRBJ1-1, with D possibly TRBD1 on 6 matching bases. The germline gives CDR1 SGHRS, CDR2 YFSETQ. The V gene lost 3 bases and the J gene lost 7 bases, with 10 bases spanning the gap. The CDR3 extends over 12 amino acids. The CDR3 bases are TGCGCCAGCAGCTACGGACAGAGTGAAGCTTTCTTT. Its protein product is CASSYGQSEAFF.

The chain links TRBV13 to TRBJ1-2; D is unresolved. The CDR3 contains 12 residues. The V end was cut by 0 bases, the J end by 7 bases, with 6 bases between. CDR1 and CDR2 from the germline V gene are PRHDT and FYEKMQ (reference sequence). DNA of the CDR3: TGTGCCAGCAGCTTAGGTCGAGGTGGCTACACCTTC. It codes for CASSLGRGGYTF.

The chain has TRBV15 and TRBJ2-7, with D uncertain. The CDR3 is made up of 15 amino acids. The V gene's germline CDR1 is LNHNV and CDR2 YYDKDF (reference sequence). The ends were cut back, 1 base at V and 2 bases at J, with 12 bases in the middle. This chain's CDR3 is CATSRGGQQTYEQYF. The CDR3 bases are TGTGCCACCAGCAGAGGTGGGCAGCAAACCTACGAGCAGTACTTC.

The genes are TRBV27 and TRBJ2-3; D possibly corresponds to TRBD2 (6 bases). The CDR3 extends over 16 amino acids. The V gene's germline CDR1 is MNHEY and CDR2 SMNVEV (reference sequence). V was pared by 2 bases and J by 1 base, with 13 bases between. This CDR3 is CASSLRPPGGTDTQYF. CDR3 coding DNA: TGTGCCAGCAGTTTACGCCCCCCGGGGGGCACAGATACGCAGTATTTT.

This chain joins TRBV20-1 and TRBJ2-1; TRBD1 might be the D (6 bases). The CDR3 sequence is 15 residues long. V was trimmed by 3 bases and J by 0 bases, leaving 12 bases between them. Germline V gene sequence: CDR1 DFQATT, CDR2 SNEGSKA (reference sequence). This CDR3 reads CSASSGGPSYNEQFF. The CDR3 region has the DNA TGCAGTGCTAGTAGTGGGGGCCCCTCCTACAATGAGCAGTTCTTC.

V usage is TRBV4-1 and J usage is TRBJ2-7; 8 positions match TRBD1. There are 15 residues in the CDR3. Per the germline V gene, CDR1 is MGHRA and CDR2 is YSYEKL. Losses at the gene ends were 1 base for V and 3 bases for J; bases not matched to a gene: 5. CDR3 loop: CASSQAGTGDYEQYF. The CDR3 DNA is TGCGCCAGCAGCCAAGCCGGGACAGGAGACTACGAGCAGTACTTC.

The rearrangement joins TRBV30 to TRBJ1-2; D gene ambiguous. The CDR3 loop spans 10 amino acids. V was clipped by 7 bases and J by 6 bases, with 9 bases between them. Per germline, CDR1 GTSNPN and CDR2 SVGIG (reference sequence). CDR3 in DNA: TGTGCCTCCTCGGGGAATGGCTACACCTTC. Its protein is CASSGNGYTF.

The chain couples TRBV28 to TRBJ2-1; 9 bases map to TRBD2. The CDR3 contains 16 residues. Unmatched junction bases numbered 8, after V lost 8 bases and J lost 0 bases. Germline V CDR1 and CDR2: MDHEN, SYDVKM. The CDR3 loop is CASQGLAGFSYNEQFF. The CDR3 DNA reads as TGTGCCAGCCAGGGGCTAGCGGGGTTCTCCTACAATGAGCAGTTCTTC.

This clone was seen only once. V and J are TRBV28 and TRBJ2-1; TRBD2 aligns across 11 bases. Germline values: CDR1 MDHEN, CDR2 SYDVKM. Trimming removed 3 bases from V and 12 bases from J; junction bases left unmatched: 10. The CDR3 spans 15 residues. CDR3 in amino acids: CASSFTSGGAGRQFF. The CDR3 DNA reads as TGTGCCAGCAGTTTTACTAGCGGGGGAGCGGGGAGGCAGTTCTTC.

This clone was seen just once. The chain combines TRBV12-3 or TRBV12-4 with TRBJ1-1, with D unresolved. CDR3 length: 13 amino acids. Trimming removed 1 base from V and 0 bases from J, with 3 bases in between. CDR3 nucleotide sequence: TGTGCCAGCAGTTTAGGGGTGAACACTGAAGCTTTCTTT. This gives the protein CASSLGVNTEAFF.

This clone was found a few times. This rearrangement joins TRBV7-2 to TRBJ1-1; D gene uncertain. The CDR3 is 13 residues long. Trimming stripped 2 bases from V and 1 base from J, with 5 bases between. Germline V gives CDR1 SGHTA, CDR2 FQGNSA. CDR3 DNA sequence: TGTGCCAGCAGCTTAACGGGGAACACTGAAGCTTTCTTT. Its translation is CASSLTGNTEAFF.

V and J are TRBV11-2 and TRBJ2-7; a possible D gene is TRBD2 (5 bases). The CDR3 covers 15 residues. V was cut by 0 bases and J by 0 bases, with 9 bases left in between. In germline, CDR1 is SGHAT, CDR2 FQNNGV. The CDR3 DNA is TGTGCCAGCAGCTTAGAGAGGGCCGGCTCCTACGAGCAGTACTTC. Protein: CASSLERAGSYEQYF.

Only a few counts were recorded for this clone. The rearrangement joins TRBV19 to TRBJ1-2; D call uncertain. V was shortened by 4 bases and J by 1 base, with 7 bases between the two germline ends. There are 13 residues in the CDR3. The germline gives CDR1 LNHDA, CDR2 SQIVND (reference sequence). CDR3 DNA sequence: TGTGCCAGTAGTACCCAGATTAACTATGGCTACACCTTC. It translates to CASSTQINYGYTF.

The chain links TRBV2 to TRBJ1-1; D is perhaps TRBD1 (6 bases). CDR3 length equals 13 residues. Trimming took 6 bases from V and 3 from J, leaving 11 bases between them. Germline CDR1 and CDR2: SNHLY and FYNNEI. The CDR3 here is CASSGTGYTEAFF. CDR3 DNA sequence: TGTGCCAGCAGCGGCACAGGGTACACTGAAGCTTTCTTT.

The chain has TRBV7-6 and TRBJ2-5; 10 bases are a match to TRBD1. This CDR3 is 18 amino acids long. The junction had 14 bases not matched to a gene; V was cut back by 2 bases and J by 5 bases. Germline V gene sequence: CDR1 SGHVS, CDR2 FNYEAQ. CDR3 amino acids: CASSLTPPQTGGYETQYF. The DNA for the CDR3 is TGTGCCAGCAGCTTAACACCCCCTCAGACAGGGGGCTACGAGACCCAGTACTTC.

This clone was seen a few times. The gene calls are TRBV29-1 and TRBJ2-5, with 8 bases matching TRBD1. The CDR3 contains 14 residues. Losses at the gene ends were 3 bases for V and 2 bases for J; bases not matched to a gene: 5. Germline CDR1 and CDR2: SQVTM and ANQGSEA. This CDR3 reads CSVDQQGVQETQYF. DNA for the CDR3: TGCAGCGTTGACCAACAGGGGGTTCAAGAGACCCAGTACTTC. Full variable domain (missing parts from reference TRBV29-1 and TRBJ2-5): SAVISQKPSRDICQRGTSLTIQCQVDSQVTMMFWYRQQPGQSLTLIATANQGSEATYESGFVIDKFPISRPNLTFSTLTVSNMSPEDSSIYLCSVDQQGVQETQYFGPGTRLLVL.